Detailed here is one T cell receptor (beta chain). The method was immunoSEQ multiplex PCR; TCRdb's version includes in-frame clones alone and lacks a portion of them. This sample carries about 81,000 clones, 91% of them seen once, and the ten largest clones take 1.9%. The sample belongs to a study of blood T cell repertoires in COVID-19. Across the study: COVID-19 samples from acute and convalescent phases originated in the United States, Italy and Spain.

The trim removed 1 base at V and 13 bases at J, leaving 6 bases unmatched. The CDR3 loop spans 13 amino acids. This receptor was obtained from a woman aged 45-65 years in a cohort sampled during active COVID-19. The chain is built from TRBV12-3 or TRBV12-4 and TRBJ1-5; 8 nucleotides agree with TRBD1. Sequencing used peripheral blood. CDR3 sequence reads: CASSLGGQARQHF. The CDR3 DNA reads TGTGCCAGCAGTTTAGGGGGACAGGCGCGGCAGCATTTT.